One and the same sample provided the 27 T cell receptor beta chains below, sequenced in a study of T cell repertoires in cytomegalovirus infection. TCRdb recomputed calls from the reads with MiXCR, one row per CDR3 protein. The data hold 680,000 or so distinct CDR3 sequences, with less than 40% observed a single time. Material: PBMCs. The receptors come from a human donor in good health (CMV status not recorded). Some clones in this sample may be carry-over from other donors' samples.

Only a few counts were recorded for this clonotype. The V and J genes are TRBV7-2 and TRBJ2-5; D is unresolved. CDR3 length: 15 residues. The germline V gene encodes CDR1 SGHTA and CDR2 FQGNSA. Deletions cut 1 base from V and 5 bases from J, with 14 bases between. The CDR3 DNA sequence: TGTGCCAGCAGCTTAGTATCAGGCCCCGGGGAGACCCAGTACTTC. Its translation is CASSLVSGPGETQYF.

With respect to this clonotype: Likely a read error: the CDR3 ends without its conserved phenylalanine or tryptophan. The chain joins TRBV10-3 to TRBJ2-7; a possible D gene is TRBD2 (7 bases). Germline V lookup: CDR1 ENHRY, CDR2 SYGVKD. This CDR3 spans 14 amino acids. V was cut by 5 bases and J by 4 bases, with 15 bases left in between. The DNA for the CDR3 is TGTGCCATCAGTCACAGGGAGCGGGGTTACGAGCAGTACTTA. Amino acid sequence: CAISHRERGYEQYL.

The chain combines TRBV5-6 with TRBJ1-2; D is uncertain. The V end was cut by 4 bases, the J end by 2 bases, with 12 bases between. Germline-derived CDR1 and CDR2 are SGHDT and YYEEEE. This CDR3 has 14 amino acids. CDR3: CASSEMTGNYGYTF. CDR3 nucleotides: TGTGCCAGCAGCGAAATGACGGGGAACTATGGCTACACCTTC.

CDR3 region: CASRPGHASYEQYF. The CDR3 coding sequence is TGTGCCAGTAGACCCGGACACGCCTCCTACGAGCAGTACTTC. The chain couples TRBV19 to TRBJ2-7, with a weak D call TRBD1 (5 bases). The CDR3 has 14 residues. The germline gives CDR1 LNHDA, CDR2 SQIVND (reference sequence). The V gene lost 6 bases and the J gene lost 0 bases, with 12 bases spanning the gap. The whole variable domain, remainder taken from reference TRBV19 and TRBJ2-7, is DGGITQSPKYLFRKEGQNVTLSCEQNLNHDAMYWYRQDPGQGLRLIYYSQIVNDFQKGDIAEGYSVSREKKESFPLTVTSAQKNPTAFYLCASRPGHASYEQYFGPGTRLTVT.

The J gene is TRBJ1-1, the V gene TRBV29-1; 7 bases are a match to TRBD1. The junction had 2 bases not matched to a gene; V was cut back by 3 bases and J by 1 base. The germline V gene has CDR1 SQVTM and CDR2 ANQGSEA. This CDR3 region has 13 residues. The CDR3: CSVEAGGNTEAFF. The CDR3 coding sequence is TGCAGCGTTGAGGCAGGGGGGAACACTGAAGCTTTCTTT.

DNA of the CDR3: TGTGCCAGCAGCTCGGGCGCAAGCGGGACACCCCTCCACTTT. Translated: CASSSGASGTPLHF. The V gene is TRBV5-8, the J gene TRBJ1-6; D is unclear. The germline V and J ends were trimmed by 3 bases and 11 bases, with 15 bases remaining between them. From germline, CDR1 is SGHTS and CDR2 YDEGEE. The CDR3 loop spans 14 amino acids.

There are a few counts of this clonotype. The V gene is TRBV6-1, the J gene TRBJ2-1; 7 bases are a match to TRBD1. CDR3 length: 14 residues. Trimming took 8 bases from V and 4 from J; bases not matched to a gene: 8. Germline V gene sequence: CDR1 MNHNS, CDR2 SASEGT. In nucleotides, the CDR3 is TGTGCCAGCGTCAGGGGACAGACTTACAATGAGCAGTTCTTC. Translation gives CASVRGQTYNEQFF.

This clonotype occurred many times. The chain uses TRBV7-2 and TRBJ2-7; possibly TRBD2 for D (6 bases). Deletions cut 5 bases from V and 3 bases from J, with 17 bases between. The germline CDR1 and CDR2 sequences are SGHTA and FQGNSA. The CDR3 contains 15 residues. The DNA for the CDR3 is TGTGCCAGCAGCCTTCGGGGGTTCGGTGGCTACGAGCAGTACTTC. Its translation is CASSLRGFGGYEQYF. Full variable domain (remainder filled in from reference TRBV7-2 and TRBJ2-7): GAGVSQSPSNKVTEKGKDVELRCDPISGHTALYWYRQSLGQGLEFLIYFQGNSAPDKSGLPSDRFSAERTGGSVSTLTIQRTQQEDSAVYLCASSLRGFGGYEQYFGPGTRLTVT.

The gene calls are TRBV6-1 and TRBJ1-1; 7 nucleotides line up with TRBD1. With V trimmed by 8 bases and J by 10 bases, 16 bases remained unmatched. The CDR3 consists of 14 residues. Germline V lookup: CDR1 MNHNS, CDR2 SASEGT. This chain's CDR3 is CASVKDRVGVAAFF. CDR3 coding DNA: TGTGCCAGCGTCAAAGACAGGGTCGGGGTGGCAGCTTTCTTT.

The rearrangement joins TRBV7-9 to TRBJ2-5, with TRBD1 matching over 7 bases. After removal of 5 bases from V and 5 bases from J, the junction contained 5 bases not matched to a gene. The CDR3 sequence is 13 residues long. Germline CDR1 reads SEHNR; CDR2 reads FQNEAQ (reference sequence). CDR3 loop: CASSKGAPETQYF. CDR3 DNA sequence: TGTGCCAGCAGCAAGGGGGCCCCGGAGACCCAGTACTTC.

This clonotype was seen more than once but under ten times. The CDR3 DNA follows: TGTGCCAGCAGCCCCTTCCTCGGGAACTACGAGCAGTACTTC. This sequence encodes CASSPFLGNYEQYF. This chain connects TRBV11-1 to TRBJ2-7; perhaps TRBD2 as D (5 bases). Deletions cut 5 bases from V and 3 bases from J, with 14 bases between. This CDR3 has 14 amino acids. Germline CDR1 reads SGHAT; CDR2 reads FQDESV (reference sequence).

This chain uses TRBV28 with TRBJ2-3; 10 nucleotides line up with TRBD2. CDR3 length equals 15 residues. Germline V gene lookup returns CDR1 MDHEN and CDR2 SYDVKM. V shed 2 bases and J 5 bases; nucleotides not matched to a gene: 4. CDR3 in amino acids: CASSLIAGGVDTQYF. CDR3 DNA sequence: TGTGCCAGCAGTTTAATAGCGGGAGGAGTAGATACGCAGTATTTT.

The gene calls are TRBV12-3 or TRBV12-4 and TRBJ1-1; D uncertain. Trimming stripped 2 bases from V and 6 bases from J, with 10 bases between. The CDR3 is 13 amino acids. CDR3 DNA sequence: TGTGCCAGCAGTTTATTGGCGTATGCTGAAGCTTTCTTT. This sequence encodes CASSLLAYAEAFF.

This clonotype was detected only once. This rearrangement joins TRBV6-1 to TRBJ2-5; D possibly uses TRBD1 or TRBD2 (6 bases each). V dropped 2 bases and J dropped 4 bases, with 17 bases sitting between them. CDR1 and CDR2 (germline): MNHNS, SASEGT. The CDR3 consists of 16 residues. As DNA, the CDR3 is TGTGCCAGCAGTGAACTAGGGGGGCACCGGGGAGAGACCCAGTACTTC. Its translation: CASSELGGHRGETQYF.

This clonotype has just a few counts. At one boundary the junction diverges from the germline segment, which might be a read error. This chain links TRBV7-7 with TRBJ2-2; TRBD1 might be the D (6 bases). This CDR3 region has 17 residues. Germline loops: CDR1 SSHAT, CDR2 FNYEAQ (reference sequence). This CDR3 reads CASSPSAGQGSTGELFF. In DNA form, the CDR3 reads TGTGCTAGCAGCCCCTCGGCAGGCCAGGGGAGCACCGGGGAGCTGTTTTTT.

This clonotype was counted between two and nine times. This chain uses TRBV28 with TRBJ1-2, with a tentative D call TRBD1 (6 bases). With 3 bases removed from V and 6 bases from J, the gap between germline ends came to 17 bases. This CDR3 spans 15 amino acids. Germline V gives CDR1 MDHEN, CDR2 SYDVKM. The CDR3 nucleotides are TGTGCCAGCAGTTTCTCTGGCAGGGGAAGAGATGGCTACACCTTC. Amino acids: CASSFSGRGRDGYTF.

This clonotype was picked up a small number of times. J is TRBJ1-4 and V is TRBV5-1; D ambiguous. The ends were cut back, 4 bases at V and 8 bases at J, with 15 bases in the middle. CDR1 and CDR2 (germline): SGHRS, YFSETQ. The CDR3 runs to 14 residues. This chain's CDR3 is CASSKESHGEKLFF. The DNA of the CDR3 is TGCGCCAGCAGCAAGGAGTCCCATGGGGAAAAACTGTTTTTT.

This rearrangement joins TRBV6-5 to TRBJ2-3; 7 nucleotides align to TRBD1. Germline values: CDR1 MNHEY, CDR2 SVGAGI. CDR3 length: 14 amino acids. With 5 bases clipped from V and 6 bases from J, the junction kept 8 bases outside the gene matches. The CDR3 region has the DNA TGTGCCAGCAGTACTACAGGGGCTGGGGATACGCAGTATTTT. Protein product: CASSTTGAGDTQYF.

V usage is TRBV6-2 or TRBV6-3 and J usage is TRBJ2-1; D is undetermined. Trimming left V 2 bases short and J 5 bases short, with 25 bases between. The CDR3 loop spans 19 amino acids. The germline CDR1 and CDR2 sequences are MNHEY and SVGEGT. The CDR3 here is CASSYRLSILATADNEQFF. The DNA of the CDR3 is TGTGCCAGCAGTTACAGGCTAAGCATTTTAGCCACCGCTGACAATGAGCAGTTCTTC.

This clonotype was counted only a few times. The J gene is TRBJ1-5, the V gene TRBV28, with a weak D call TRBD1 (5 bases). The CDR3 consists of 16 residues. Trimming removed 4 bases from V and 7 bases from J, with 20 bases in between. CDR1 and CDR2 from the germline V gene are MDHEN and SYDVKM. For the CDR3, the DNA is TGTGCCAGCAGTTCCCTGGGGCGCAGGGCAGAACAGCCCCAGCATTTT. Residues: CASSSLGRRAEQPQHF.

DNA of the CDR3: TGTGCCAGCAGCCAAGGGCTAGGGGGCTACAATGAGCAGTTCTTC. Amino acid sequence: CASSQGLGGYNEQFF. This chain uses TRBV3-1 with TRBJ2-1; possibly TRBD1 for D (6 bases). V lost 1 base, J lost 3 bases, and 10 bases lay in between. Germline lookup yields CDR1 LGHDT and CDR2 YNNKEL (reference sequence). The length of the CDR3 is 15 residues.

This clonotype was detected only a few times. The rearrangement joins TRBV7-9 to TRBJ1-1, with a weak D call TRBD1 (6 bases). This CDR3 is built from 15 residues. The germline V and J ends were trimmed by 5 bases and 2 bases, with 15 bases remaining between them. Germline-derived CDR1 and CDR2 are SEHNR and FQNEAQ (reference sequence). CDR3 sequence: CASSNSGTLNTEAFF. CDR3 in DNA: TGTGCCAGCAGCAATTCCGGGACACTTAACACTGAAGCTTTCTTT.

A few counts support this clonotype. A junction end diverges from the germline sequence, so it may reflect a read error. This chain joins TRBV10-3 and TRBJ2-7; TRBD1 might be the D (6 bases). Per the germline V gene, CDR1 is ENHRY and CDR2 is SYGVKD. This CDR3 spans 12 amino acids. CDR3 region: CAISEGQGNPIF. The CDR3 bases are TGTGCCATCAGTGAGGGGCAGGGGAACCCCATCTTC.

The rearrangement links TRBV24-1 to TRBJ2-7; tentative D call: TRBD1 (5 bases). V lost 8 bases, J lost 2 bases, and 15 bases lay in between. The CDR3 is 14 residues long. Germline CDR1 is KGHDR and CDR2 is SFDVKD. Here the CDR3 reads CATTAQDKPYEQYF. CDR3 in DNA: TGTGCCACCACGGCCCAGGACAAACCCTACGAGCAGTACTTC.

This clonotype has just a few counts. V usage is TRBV6-1 and J usage is TRBJ1-5; D possibly corresponds to TRBD1 (6 bases). The CDR3 is 15 residues long. V lost 5 bases and J lost 0, with 11 bases in between. From germline, CDR1 is MNHNS and CDR2 SASEGT. This CDR3 reads CASSWLDSSNQPQHF. CDR3 in DNA: TGTGCCAGCAGTTGGTTGGACAGTAGCAATCAGCCCCAGCATTTT.

This rearrangement joins TRBV6-8 to TRBJ1-2; 11 bases align to TRBD1. With V trimmed by 5 bases and J by 2 bases, 4 bases remained unmatched. CDR3 length: 15 residues. Per germline, CDR1 MNHGY and CDR2 SAAAGT. The CDR3 loop is CASSTRTGGNYGYTF. The CDR3 DNA reads TGTGCCAGCAGTACCCGGACAGGGGGCAACTATGGCTACACCTTC.

The chain is built from TRBV11-3 and TRBJ2-3; tentative D call: TRBD2 (6 bases). Looked up from germline, CDR1 is SGHNT and CDR2 is YENEEA. Trimming removed 5 bases from V and 2 bases from J, with 11 bases in between. The CDR3 spans 14 residues. This CDR3 reads CASSEGLTTDTQYF. CDR3 DNA sequence: TGTGCCAGCAGCGAGGGACTGACCACAGATACGCAGTATTTT.